The sequence of this T cell receptor (beta chain) was determined in a study of blood T cells in healthy people across ages. The authors ran a second PCR of about 6 to 11 cycles using a sample-barcoded 5' primer and a J-beta primer mix. In TCRdb, the 5' RACE reads were re-called with MiXCR into one record per CDR3 protein. The data contain 1,500,000 or so distinct CDR3 sequences, 40% to 45% of them singletons. Healthy Caucasian individuals from Russia aged about 6 to 90 were enrolled as donors. The CDR3 contains 12 residues. Between the trimmed V and J ends, which lost 8 bases and 10 bases, there was a span of 15 bases. In germline, CDR1 is ENHRY, CDR2 SYGVKD.

The source material was blood. V gene TRBV10-3 combines with J gene TRBJ2-1; D is perhaps TRBD2 (7 bases). The source of this sequence is a woman between 18 and 29 years old in good health. The CDR3 DNA reads TGTGCCATCGAAGGGGGAGGGGAGGAGCAGTTCTTC. The encoded protein is CAIEGGGEEQFF.